This TCR beta chain was retrieved from a study of blood T cell repertoires in COVID-19. Background on the study: The United States, Italy and Spain provided the acute and convalescent COVID-19 samples. The cDNA or gDNA used as material had been derived from T cells, B-cell-depleted T cells, or PBMCs.

This CDR3 spans 12 amino acids. Trimming took off 5 bases at V and 5 bases at J, with 9 bases between the two ends. Original processing notes: By means of reference gene primer amplification, nucleated cell counts were estimated. The repertoire was sequenced with immunoSEQ multiplex PCR; TCRdb's copy has only in-frame clones and lacks some. The DNA gave D and trimming, while V, J and clone size come from that table. The sample records under 90,000 clones, around 86% being singletons. The chain is built from TRBV12-3 or TRBV12-4 and TRBJ1-2; D gene ambiguous. This TCR was recovered from a woman over 75 with active or convalescent COVID-19. The sequenced material came from peripheral blood. The CDR3 loop reads CASSRNLYGYTF. DNA for the CDR3: TGTGCCAGCAGTCGCAACTTGTATGGCTACACCTTC.